This TCR beta chain was sequenced in a study of T cell therapy after organ transplantation. Regarding the study as a whole: Endogenous clonotypes not in therapy products appeared after therapy alongside transferred ones.

Regarding this clone: What it recognizes is unknown.

Time point indicated: 20-29 weeks after completion of therapy. CDR3 length equals 14 residues. CDR1 and CDR2 from the germline V gene are LNHDA and SQIVND (reference sequence). Trimming stripped 5 bases from V and 8 bases from J, with 18 bases between. Profiling relied on immunoSEQ multiplex PCR, and the TCRdb table lists in-frame clones only, not all of them. The sample lists roughly 15,000 clones; about 85% were seen once. Sequencing was performed on CD8+ T cells from blood, taken after autologous CMV-specific T cell therapy. The chain joins TRBV19 to TRBJ1-1; a possible D gene is TRBD1 (5 bases). This receptor was identified in a human patient who had received a solid organ transplant and had CMV disease. A share of the T cells may be of graft donor origin. The CDR3 is CASSVDRRGNEAFF. DNA for the CDR3: TGTGCCAGTAGTGTCGACAGACGCGGGAACGAAGCTTTCTTT.